This is a list of T cell receptor beta chains from one sample in a study of T cell repertoires in aging, cancer and after chemotherapy. A single record per CDR3 protein comes from TCRdb applying MiXCR to the multiplex PCR reads. The sample yields about 7,400 distinct CDR3 sequences, 40% seen once. Sequencing was performed on blood. These receptors all stem from a human donor in good health. Both conserved end residues are part of each CDR3. Fields, in order: V gene, J gene, clone size, D gene, CDR3 protein, CDR3 DNA. The D gene is left open where the match is weak. Not every row has a clone size; where given, it reads once, few, many or a size class.

V gene: TRBV5-4
J gene: TRBJ2-3
clone size: -
D gene: TRBD2
CDR3 protein: CATGRGRGTSGGTDTQYF
CDR3 DNA: TGTGCCACCGGGAGAGGGCGGGGGACCTCGGGAGGCACAGATACGCAGTATTTT

V gene: TRBV4-3
J gene: TRBJ2-3
clone size: few
D gene: -
CDR3 protein: CASSYAGGEDTQYF
CDR3 DNA: TGCGCCAGCAGCTATGCTGGGGGAGAGGATACGCAGTATTTT

V gene: TRBV4-3
J gene: TRBJ2-7
clone size: -
D gene: TRBD1
CDR3 protein: CASSRGQGYEQYF
CDR3 DNA: TGCGCCAGCAGCCGCGGACAGGGCTACGAGCAGTACTTC

V gene: TRBV4-3
J gene: TRBJ1-2
clone size: -
D gene: -
CDR3 protein: CASSQDGGAYGYTF
CDR3 DNA: TGCGCCAGCAGCCAAGATGGGGGAGCCTATGGCTACACCTTC

V gene: TRBV21-1
J gene: TRBJ2-2
clone size: -
D gene: -
CDR3 protein: CASRRTGELFF
CDR3 DNA: TGTGCCAGCAGACGCACCGGGGAGCTGTTTTTT

V gene: TRBV11-1
J gene: TRBJ2-7
clone size: -
D gene: -
CDR3 protein: CASSLGGAGPYEQYF
CDR3 DNA: TGTGCCAGCAGCTTAGGAGGTGCGGGACCCTACGAGCAGTACTTC

V gene: TRBV5-5
J gene: TRBJ1-5
clone size: few
D gene: -
CDR3 protein: CASSLGGGIQPQHF
CDR3 DNA: TGTGCCAGCAGCTTGGGAGGAGGGATTCAGCCCCAGCATTTT

V gene: TRBV20-1
J gene: TRBJ1-2
clone size: -
D gene: -
CDR3 protein: CSARDVARRSYTF
CDR3 DNA: TGCAGTGCTAGAGATGTCGCCAGAAGGAGCTACACCTTC

V gene: TRBV6-1
J gene: TRBJ2-3
clone size: few
D gene: TRBD2
CDR3 protein: CASSPSGLAVADTQYF
CDR3 DNA: TGTGCCAGCAGTCCTTCGGGACTAGCGGTTGCGGATACGCAGTATTTT

V gene: TRBV6-1
J gene: TRBJ2-3
clone size: few
D gene: TRBD2
CDR3 protein: CASSAEAGASTDTQYF
CDR3 DNA: TGTGCCAGCAGTGCGGAGGCGGGAGCTAGCACAGATACGCAGTATTTT

V gene: TRBV30
J gene: TRBJ2-2
clone size: few
D gene: -
CDR3 protein: CAWSVRRRQGEGTGELFF
CDR3 DNA: TGTGCCTGGAGTGTACGCCGGAGGCAGGGGGAGGGCACCGGGGAGCTGTTTTTT

V gene: TRBV7-2
J gene: TRBJ2-5
clone size: -
D gene: TRBD2
CDR3 protein: CASSASGGEEETQYF
CDR3 DNA: TGTGCCAGCAGCGCTAGCGGGGGGGAGGAAGAGACCCAGTACTTC

V gene: TRBV6-5
J gene: TRBJ2-3
clone size: -
D gene: TRBD1
CDR3 protein: CASSYGTVTDTQYF
CDR3 DNA: TGTGCCAGCAGTTACGGGACAGTAACAGATACGCAGTATTTT

V gene: TRBV29-1
J gene: TRBJ2-2
clone size: -
D gene: TRBD1
CDR3 protein: CSAQLGTGNTGELFF
CDR3 DNA: TGCAGCGCACAACTCGGGACAGGGAACACCGGGGAGCTGTTTTTT

V gene: TRBV4-3
J gene: TRBJ1-3
clone size: -
D gene: -
CDR3 protein: CASSQGRGERNTIYF
CDR3 DNA: TGCGCCAGCAGCCAAGGCCGGGGAGAGAGAAACACCATATATTTT

V gene: TRBV15
J gene: TRBJ1-5
clone size: few
D gene: -
CDR3 protein: CATSRELGADQPQHF
CDR3 DNA: TGTGCCACCAGCAGAGAGTTGGGAGCGGATCAGCCCCAGCATTTT

V gene: TRBV20-1
J gene: TRBJ1-5
clone size: -
D gene: TRBD1
CDR3 protein: CSARALTGYSNQPQHF
CDR3 DNA: TGCAGTGCTAGAGCTCTGACAGGGTATAGCAATCAGCCCCAGCATTTT

V gene: TRBV7-2
J gene: TRBJ2-5
clone size: once
D gene: -
CDR3 protein: CASSLGGPGETQYF
CDR3 DNA: TGTGCCAGCAGCTTAGGGGGGCCGGGGGAGACCCAGTACTTC

V gene: TRBV20-1
J gene: TRBJ2-7
clone size: -
D gene: TRBD1
CDR3 protein: CSASRDRAYEQYF
CDR3 DNA: TGCAGTGCTAGCCGGGACAGAGCGTACGAGCAGTACTTC

V gene: TRBV12-3/TRBV12-4
J gene: TRBJ2-1
clone size: -
D gene: -
CDR3 protein: CASSLPGYYEQFF
CDR3 DNA: TGTGCCAGCAGTTTACCGGGGTACTATGAGCAGTTCTTC

V gene: TRBV20-1
J gene: TRBJ2-5
clone size: -
D gene: -
CDR3 protein: CSAFRQVLGRTQYF
CDR3 DNA: TGCAGTGCTTTTAGACAGGTTTTGGGTAGGACCCAGTACTTC

V gene: TRBV30
J gene: TRBJ2-7
clone size: -
D gene: -
CDR3 protein: CACRVDGSYEQYF
CDR3 DNA: TGTGCCTGCCGCGTTGACGGGTCCTACGAGCAGTACTTC

V gene: TRBV6-5
J gene: TRBJ2-7
clone size: -
D gene: -
CDR3 protein: CASSYSKRDRSYEQYF
CDR3 DNA: TGTGCCAGCAGTTACTCGAAAAGGGACCGCTCCTACGAGCAGTACTTC

V gene: TRBV19
J gene: TRBJ1-5
clone size: -
D gene: -
CDR3 protein: CASGGFGQPQHF
CDR3 DNA: TGTGCCAGTGGTGGTTTCGGTCAGCCCCAGCATTTT

V gene: TRBV6-1
J gene: TRBJ2-3
clone size: -
D gene: TRBD1
CDR3 protein: CASSDLTGYGTDTQYF
CDR3 DNA: TGTGCCAGCAGTGACCTGACAGGGTATGGCACAGATACGCAGTATTTT

V gene: TRBV6-5
J gene: TRBJ1-5
clone size: -
D gene: -
CDR3 protein: CASSAGDSNQPQHF
CDR3 DNA: TGTGCCAGCAGTGCGGGTGATAGCAATCAGCCCCAGCATTTT

V gene: TRBV4-1
J gene: TRBJ2-3
clone size: -
D gene: -
CDR3 protein: CASSQDKWDSTDTQYF
CDR3 DNA: TGCGCCAGCAGCCAAGATAAGTGGGACAGCACAGATACGCAGTATTTT

V gene: TRBV25-1
J gene: TRBJ2-1
clone size: -
D gene: TRBD2
CDR3 protein: CASSGRPDSGGQSYNEQFF
CDR3 DNA: TGTGCCAGCAGTGGCCGTCCGGATAGCGGGGGCCAATCCTACAATGAGCAGTTCTTC

V gene: TRBV7-9
J gene: TRBJ2-7
clone size: -
D gene: -
CDR3 protein: CASSEGGGGPYEQYF
CDR3 DNA: TGTGCCAGCAGCGAGGGAGGGGGGGGGCCGTACGAGCAGTACTTC

V gene: TRBV21-1
J gene: TRBJ2-3
clone size: -
D gene: -
CDR3 protein: CASSKEGTAYTDTQYF
CDR3 DNA: TGTGCCAGCAGCAAAGAAGGGACAGCTTACACAGATACGCAGTATTTT

V gene: TRBV25-1
J gene: TRBJ2-7
clone size: -
D gene: -
CDR3 protein: CARSGWGGAYEQYF
CDR3 DNA: TGTGCCAGATCCGGTTGGGGTGGCGCCTACGAGCAGTACTTC

V gene: TRBV6-5
J gene: TRBJ1-3
clone size: -
D gene: -
CDR3 protein: CASKNTISGNTIYF
CDR3 DNA: TGTGCCAGCAAAAACACCATCTCTGGAAACACCATATATTTT

V gene: TRBV6-4
J gene: TRBJ2-1
clone size: -
D gene: -
CDR3 protein: CASSDSGSSGTEYNEQFF
CDR3 DNA: TGTGCCAGCAGTGACTCAGGGTCCTCCGGGACGGAATACAATGAGCAGTTCTTC

V gene: TRBV20-1
J gene: TRBJ2-1
clone size: few
D gene: -
CDR3 protein: CSASIRPQTYNEQFF
CDR3 DNA: TGCAGTGCTAGTATTCGACCGCAGACCTACAATGAGCAGTTCTTC

V gene: TRBV5-1
J gene: TRBJ2-5
clone size: once
D gene: -
CDR3 protein: CASSSRVPAETQYF
CDR3 DNA: TGCGCCAGCAGCAGCAGGGTTCCGGCGGAGACCCAGTACTTC

V gene: TRBV20-1
J gene: TRBJ2-7
clone size: few
D gene: -
CDR3 protein: CSARDSPYEQYF
CDR3 DNA: TGCAGTGCTAGAGATTCCCCCTACGAGCAGTACTTC

V gene: TRBV18
J gene: TRBJ1-6
clone size: -
D gene: -
CDR3 protein: CASSPEGSYNSPLHF
CDR3 DNA: TGTGCCAGCTCACCGGAAGGATCCTATAATTCACCCCTCCACTTT

V gene: TRBV25-1
J gene: TRBJ1-3
clone size: -
D gene: TRBD1
CDR3 protein: CASKSGQGENTIYF
CDR3 DNA: TGTGCCAGCAAATCGGGACAGGGCGAAAACACCATATATTTT

V gene: TRBV4-1
J gene: TRBJ2-7
clone size: few
D gene: TRBD2
CDR3 protein: CASSQTLAELYEQYF
CDR3 DNA: TGTGCCAGCAGCCAGACACTAGCGGAACTCTACGAGCAGTACTTC

V gene: TRBV12-3/TRBV12-4
J gene: TRBJ1-1
clone size: -
D gene: TRBD1
CDR3 protein: CASSRSGGDSGNTEAFF
CDR3 DNA: TGTGCCAGCAGCCGTAGTGGGGGGGACAGCGGGAACACTGAAGCTTTCTTT

V gene: TRBV30
J gene: TRBJ1-6
clone size: -
D gene: -
CDR3 protein: CASSTQTGINSPLHF
CDR3 DNA: TGTGCCAGTAGTACCCAAACAGGGATTAATTCACCCCTCCACTTT

V gene: TRBV4-2
J gene: TRBJ1-2
clone size: few
D gene: TRBD1
CDR3 protein: CASSQEGGQGFYGYTF
CDR3 DNA: TGTGCCAGCAGCCAAGAAGGCGGACAGGGGTTCTATGGCTACACCTTC

V gene: TRBV7-9
J gene: TRBJ2-2
clone size: -
D gene: TRBD1
CDR3 protein: CANAELAGQGYTGELFF
CDR3 DNA: TGTGCCAACGCTGAGTTAGCAGGACAGGGCTACACCGGGGAGCTGTTTTTT

V gene: TRBV6-1
J gene: TRBJ1-2
clone size: few
D gene: -
CDR3 protein: CASSDPDRTAYGYTF
CDR3 DNA: TGTGCCAGCAGTGATCCAGACAGGACGGCCTATGGCTACACCTTC

V gene: TRBV7-2
J gene: TRBJ1-2
clone size: -
D gene: TRBD1
CDR3 protein: CASVTGGQGYGYTF
CDR3 DNA: TGTGCCAGCGTTACAGGGGGGCAAGGGTATGGCTACACCTTC

V gene: TRBV4-2
J gene: TRBJ1-2
clone size: -
D gene: -
CDR3 protein: CASSQGPGSAGYTF
CDR3 DNA: TGCGCCAGCAGCCAAGGTCCGGGATCGGCTGGCTACACCTTC

V gene: TRBV7-9
J gene: TRBJ1-2
clone size: -
D gene: TRBD1
CDR3 protein: CASSLPPTGQDGYTF
CDR3 DNA: TGTGCCAGCAGCTTGCCACCGACAGGGCAGGATGGCTACACCTTC

V gene: TRBV19
J gene: TRBJ1-2
clone size: -
D gene: -
CDR3 protein: CASSPSRYGYTF
CDR3 DNA: TGTGCCAGTAGTCCCTCCCGCTATGGCTACACCTTC

V gene: TRBV19
J gene: TRBJ2-7
clone size: few
D gene: -
CDR3 protein: CASSTSGDGPYEQYF
CDR3 DNA: TGTGCCAGTAGTACCTCCGGGGACGGACCCTACGAGCAGTACTTC

V gene: TRBV6-5
J gene: TRBJ2-7
clone size: -
D gene: -
CDR3 protein: CASSYSGGLTYEQYF
CDR3 DNA: TGTGCCAGCAGTTACTCCGGGGGTCTTACCTACGAGCAGTACTTC

V gene: TRBV12-3/TRBV12-4
J gene: TRBJ2-7
clone size: -
D gene: -
CDR3 protein: CASTPPFRAYYEQYF
CDR3 DNA: TGTGCCAGCACCCCGCCTTTCCGAGCCTACTACGAGCAGTACTTC

V gene: TRBV6-5
J gene: TRBJ1-6
clone size: few
D gene: -
CDR3 protein: CASSYAGGTYNSPLHF
CDR3 DNA: TGTGCCAGCAGTTACGCCGGAGGGACATATAATTCACCCCTCCACTTT